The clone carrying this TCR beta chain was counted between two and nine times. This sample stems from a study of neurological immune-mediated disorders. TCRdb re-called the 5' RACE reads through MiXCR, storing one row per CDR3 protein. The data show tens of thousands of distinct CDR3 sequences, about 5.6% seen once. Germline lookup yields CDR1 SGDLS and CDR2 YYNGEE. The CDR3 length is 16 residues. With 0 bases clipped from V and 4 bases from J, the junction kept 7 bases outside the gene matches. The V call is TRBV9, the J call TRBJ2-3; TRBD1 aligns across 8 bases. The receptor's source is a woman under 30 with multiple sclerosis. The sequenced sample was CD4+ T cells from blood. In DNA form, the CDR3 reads TGTGCCAGCAGCGTAGTTGGACAGGGCATTGCAGATACGCAGTATTTT. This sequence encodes CASSVVGQGIADTQYF.